These 10 T cell receptor beta chains were sequenced from one sample in a study of blood T cells in healthy people across ages. A sample-barcoded 5' primer and a J-beta primer mix were used in a second PCR of about 7 to 12 cycles. TCRdb reprocessed the 5' RACE reads via MiXCR and lists one record per CDR3 protein. The table records about 940,000 distinct CDR3 sequences, roughly 43% of them present only once. Sequenced input: blood. The receptors stem from a man younger than 45 in good health.

The chain employs TRBV12-3 or TRBV12-4 and TRBJ1-2; D is perhaps TRBD1 (5 bases). Deletions cut 6 bases from V and 4 bases from J, with 18 bases between. The CDR3 is 15 amino acids. The CDR3 region has the DNA TGTGCCAGCAGCACCTGGGAGGGGTTTGCCTATGGCTACACCTTC. This sequence encodes CASSTWEGFAYGYTF.

Many counts were recorded for this clonotype. A much larger clonotype is one base distant, so this may be a read error. This chain links TRBV29-1 with TRBJ2-1, with TRBD2 matching 10 bases. The last part of the DNA fits TRBJ2-7 better; the J call may be wrong. Germline CDR1 SQVTM, CDR2 ANQGSEA. The CDR3 consists of 13 residues. CDR3 bases: TGCAGCGGGCAACTAGCGGGGTACAATGAGCAGTACTTC. It codes for CSGQLAGYNEQYF.

This chain links TRBV2 with TRBJ2-7; D gene uncertain. The J call may not be correct, given that the DNA end is closer to TRBJ2-5. The CDR3 contains 13 residues. Germline values: CDR1 SNHLY, CDR2 FYNNEI. CDR3: CASSDTFQETQYF. In DNA, the CDR3 is TGTGCCAGCAGTGATACATTCCAAGAGACCCAGTACTTC.

The table lists this clonotype with a count of one. The chain employs TRBV3-1 and TRBJ2-1, with D tentatively TRBD2 (5 bases). Trimming removed 4 bases at V and 10 bases at J, with 14 bases between. This CDR3 has 13 amino acids. Germline CDR1 reads LGHDT; CDR2 reads YNNKEL (reference sequence). CDR3 sequence: CASSPTTSEEQFF. The CDR3 DNA reads as TGTGCCAGCAGCCCGACTACCTCGGAGGAGCAGTTCTTC.

The rearrangement joins TRBV10-3 to TRBJ1-1; D gene uncertain. The CDR3 is 14 amino acids. CDR1 ENHRY and CDR2 SYGVKD come from the germline V gene. Between the trimmed V and J ends, which lost 10 bases and 1 base, there was a span of 16 bases. The DNA of the CDR3 is TGTGCCACCCACTTTAGGACCGAGAACACTGAAGCTTTCTTT. Translation: CATHFRTENTEAFF.

CDR3 loop: CSAPDRGSREQYF. Here the CDR3 DNA reads TGCAGTGCCCCGGACAGGGGGAGTCGCGAGCAGTACTTC. The chain joins TRBV20-1 to TRBJ2-7, with TRBD1 identical over 10 bases. V trimming: 6 bases; J trimming: 6 bases; junction bases outside the gene matches: 8. The length of the CDR3 is 13 residues. Germline V gene sequence: CDR1 DFQATT, CDR2 SNEGSKA (reference sequence).

This clonotype was counted ten times or more. The rearrangement links TRBV18 to TRBJ2-6; D gene uncertain. Trimming pared 0 bases from V and 0 bases from J, leaving 6 bases between. CDR3 size: 16 residues. Germline CDR1 is KGHSH and CDR2 is LQKENI. CDR3 coding DNA: TGTGCCAGCTCACCACCAGGGTACTCTGGGGCCAACGTCCTGACTTTC. Amino acid sequence: CASSPPGYSGANVLTF. The variable domain in full, completed from reference TRBV18 and TRBJ2-6, reads NAGVMQNPRHLVRRRGQEARLRCSPMKGHSHVYWYRQLPEEGLKFMVYLQKENIIDESGMPKERFSAEFPKEGPSILRIQQVVRGDSAAYFCASSPPGYSGANVLTFGAGSRLTVL.

CDR3 coding DNA: TGCAGTGCTAGTAGCGCCCAGCGGGGGGTTGATACGCAGTATTTT. Translating gives CSASSAQRGVDTQYF. V usage is TRBV20-1 and J usage is TRBJ2-3; 9 positions agree with TRBD2. CDR1 and CDR2 (germline): DFQATT, SNEGSKA (reference sequence). Trimming removed 3 bases from V and 6 bases from J; junction bases left unmatched: 10. The CDR3 runs 15 residues.

The V call is TRBV6-5, the J call TRBJ2-5; D ambiguous. Germline lookup yields CDR1 MNHEY and CDR2 SVGAGI. The V and J ends lost 2 bases and 0 bases respectively, with 13 bases between them. This CDR3 comprises 16 residues. CDR3 bases: TGTGCCAGCAGTTACGTGGCAGTCTCGTACCAAGAGACCCAGTACTTC. It is translated as CASSYVAVSYQETQYF.

The rearrangement uses TRBV27 and TRBJ1-2, with TRBD1 matching 7 bases. This CDR3 has 14 residues. Per the germline V gene, CDR1 is MNHEY and CDR2 is SMNVEV (reference sequence). Trimming removed 2 bases from V and 1 base from J; junction bases left unmatched: 1. DNA of the CDR3: TGTGCCAGCAGTTTAGACAGGGATAACTATGGCTACACCTTC. Residues: CASSLDRDNYGYTF.